This T cell receptor beta chain comes out of a study of beta chain features in type 1 diabetes (dated by TCRdb to 2016 to 2019). At the level of the whole study: No differences in mean age, gender distribution, total cell number or subset yield were found between patients and healthy donors. Across all samples, approximately 98,000,000 sorted cells were examined, and cell number per subset correlated strongly with RNA yield. The study compared TCRB repertoires of sorted circulating CD4+ T cell subsets between recently diagnosed type 1 diabetes patients and matched healthy donors. Naive and central memory subsets were obtained from all 30 or so donors, but regulatory and stem cell-like memory subsets were isolated from only 8 patients and roughly eight healthy donors. The paper as a whole reports these results and caveats: Naive, central memory and regulatory TCRB repertoires appeared to be more alike among patients than among healthy donors. Shorter templates might be favored by PCR, yet because patient and control samples were amplified and corrected together, any such skew would affect both groups equally. At VDJ recombination sites, patients with type 1 diabetes made fewer insertions and deleted more nucleotides, a pattern implying thymic rearrangement abnormalities. HLA sub-analyses involved small numbers of individuals, so any influence of HLA type on TCRB rearrangement remained unresolved. Type 1 diabetes patients showed a moderate but significant shortening of TCRB CDR3 length in all four CD4+ subsets. Because cDNA was sequenced instead of genomic DNA, highly expressing activated cells could be over-represented, though the groups showed no difference in activation or CD3 levels.

The High Capacity cDNA Reverse Transcription Kit was used to reverse transcribe all of the isolated RNA, meaning that expressed TCRB transcripts were what got sequenced. Naive, central memory and regulatory T cell samples underwent deep immunoSEQ sequencing, averaging about 3.57 million total reads per sample. Sorted cells were lysed in RLT buffer, and RNA was extracted using DNase-treated RNeasy Micro or Mini kits according to cell number. Each cell subset was processed on its own to prevent cross-contamination, while patient and healthy donor samples were processed together. Using the immunoSEQ multiplex PCR, TCRB sequences were amplified from cDNA into 87-bp fragments spanning the CDR3 region. Sequencing of the amplicons was done on the Illumina HiSeq platform. The study's own analysis went as follows. Synthetic template baselines were used to correct PCR bias computationally, reads within Hamming distance 2 were collapsed, and singletons that could not be merged were discarded. By aligning reads against IMGT, V, D and J genes, CDR3 length, and insertions or deletions at six rearrangement sites were assigned. Within each subset, clonotype counts were normalized to the number of sorted cells before true diversity and Gini coefficients were calculated with the tcR R package. The overlap coefficient, calculated on TCRB nucleotide sequences, was used to measure repertoire sharing. Out-of-frame TCRB sequences from naive cells were analyzed to stand in for the pre-selection repertoire. TCRdb re-hosts the immuneACCESS table, in-frame sequences only. Its copies lack some clones; in the studies checked, an unresolved V gene accounts for under half of them, and the cause for the rest is not known. From that table come the V and J calls and clone size; the DNA was used to work out D and trimming. The sample yields around 600,000 clones; 9.5% to 15% were counted once. The top ten hold over 0.1% of the sample.

Each donor gave one peripheral blood draw, roughly 110 mL on average, collected into heparinised tubes. A BD FACSAria II and a panel including CD45RO, CCR7, CD25, CD127, CD95 and CD27 were used to sort naive, central memory, regulatory and stem cell-like memory CD4+ T cells. Every sorted population had a purity above 95%. PBMCs were separated immediately by Lymphoprep density gradient centrifugation and were stained directly, without being cultured. To minimize batch effects, samples were stained and sorted in pairs, one healthy donor with one patient per experiment. The CDR3 contains 11 residues, cysteine and phenylalanine counted. The kept DNA is CDR3 alone, 33 bases in frame from the first base. From the germline V gene, CDR1 is MNHEY and CDR2 is SVGAGI. Cut back by 2 bases and 10 bases, the V and J ends lie 7 bases apart. As for this clone: The antigen this receptor binds is unknown. No quality values exist for individual bases; no much larger clone is one base distant.

The sequenced sample was naive CD4+ T cells from blood. The cell subset or site label of this sample denotes: true naive CD4+ T cells. The clonotype comes from a man aged 25 to 40 with type 1 diabetes. The rearranged segments are TRBV6-5 and TRBJ2-3; the D gene is possibly TRBD2, with 6 bases matching. The nucleotide sequence reads as follows: TGTGCCAGCAGTTACGGAGGGGCGCAGTATTTT. It is translated as CASSYGGAQYF.